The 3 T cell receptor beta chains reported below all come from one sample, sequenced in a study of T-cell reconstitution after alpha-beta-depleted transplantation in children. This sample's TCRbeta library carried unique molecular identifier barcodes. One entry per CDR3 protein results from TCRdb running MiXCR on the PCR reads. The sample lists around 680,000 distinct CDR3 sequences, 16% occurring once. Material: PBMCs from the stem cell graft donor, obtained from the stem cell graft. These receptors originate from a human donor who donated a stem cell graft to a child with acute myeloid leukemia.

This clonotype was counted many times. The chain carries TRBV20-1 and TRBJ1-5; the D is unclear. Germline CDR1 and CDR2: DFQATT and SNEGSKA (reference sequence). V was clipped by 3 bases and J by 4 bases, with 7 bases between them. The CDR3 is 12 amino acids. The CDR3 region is CSASGGNQPQHF. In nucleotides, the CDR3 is TGCAGTGCTAGTGGCGGGAATCAGCCCCAGCATTTT.

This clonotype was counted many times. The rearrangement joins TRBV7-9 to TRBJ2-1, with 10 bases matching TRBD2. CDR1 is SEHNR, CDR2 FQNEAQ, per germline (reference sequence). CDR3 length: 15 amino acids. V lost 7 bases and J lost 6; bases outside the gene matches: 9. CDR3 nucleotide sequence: TGTGCCAGCATTTTTCGGACTAGCGGACCCAATGAGCAGTTCTTC. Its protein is CASIFRTSGPNEQFF.

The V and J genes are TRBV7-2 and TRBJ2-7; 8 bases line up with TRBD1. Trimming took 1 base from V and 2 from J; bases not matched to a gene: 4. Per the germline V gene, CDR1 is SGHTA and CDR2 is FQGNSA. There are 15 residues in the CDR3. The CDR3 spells CASSLGTGLPYEQYF. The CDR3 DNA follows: TGTGCCAGCAGCTTAGGGACAGGGTTACCCTACGAGCAGTACTTC.